The 20 T cell receptor beta chains below were found in one sample sequenced in a study of Graves' ophthalmopathy and Graves' hyperthyroidism. The sequenced template was RNA, covering the TCR beta CDR3 region. The library came from an HTBI-primed first-round RT-PCR and a second-round multiplex PCR. TCRdb recomputed calls from the multiplex PCR reads with MiXCR, one row per CDR3 protein. Of about 420,000 distinct CDR3 sequences in the sample, about 21% were seen once. Material for sequencing was peripheral blood. The receptors were gathered from a woman younger than 35 with stable Graves' hyperthyroidism.

This clonotype has a count of ten or more. This chain joins TRBV6-1 and TRBJ2-4; 7 nucleotides match TRBD1. V trimming: 2 bases; J trimming: 6 bases; junction bases outside the gene matches: 4. Germline CDR1 and CDR2: MNHNS and SASEGT. CDR3 size: 14 residues. CDR3 bases: TGTGCCAGCAGTGAAAACAGGGGTGGAAACATTCAGTACTTC. Residues: CASSENRGGNIQYF.

CDR3 region: CASSLGGAPLVEQYF. In DNA, the CDR3 is TGTGCCAGCAGCTTAGGTGGGGCACCGTTGGTCGAGCAGTACTTC. The V gene is TRBV7-3, the J gene TRBJ2-7; D may be TRBD1 (5 bases). This CDR3 is 15 amino acids long. Germline CDR1 reads SGHTA; CDR2 reads FQGTGA. The V end was cut by 2 bases, the J end by 6 bases, with 17 bases between.

This clonotype was observed at least ten times. CDR3: CASSPTPMNTEAFF. CDR3 in DNA: TGTGCCAGCAGCCCCACCCCTATGAACACTGAAGCTTTCTTT. The V call is TRBV7-9, the J call TRBJ1-1; no clear D. The CDR3 is 14 residues long. V shed 5 bases and J shed 0 bases, with 10 bases lying between them. Germline CDR1 reads SEHNR; CDR2 reads FQNEAQ (reference sequence).

This clonotype was detected ten times or more. The V gene is TRBV7-2, the J gene TRBJ2-2, with D hard to call. Germline V gene data show CDR1 as SGHTA and CDR2 as FQGNSA. The CDR3 runs 12 residues. The V and J ends lost 5 bases and 4 bases respectively, with 5 bases between them. The CDR3 loop is CASSPSTGELFF. As DNA, the CDR3 is TGTGCCAGCAGCCCCAGCACCGGGGAGCTGTTTTTT.

This clonotype was seen repeatedly, ten times or more. The CDR3 nucleotides read TGTGCCAGCAGTTTAGCGGGAGTCCTCACCGGGGAGCTGTTTTTT. This gives the protein CASSLAGVLTGELFF. The V gene is TRBV2, the J gene TRBJ2-2, with 9 positions matching TRBD2. Trimming took 5 bases from V and 4 from J; bases not matched to a gene: 5. The CDR3 extends over 15 amino acids. Germline V lookup: CDR1 SNHLY, CDR2 FYNNEI.

This CDR3 reads CASSLWGGDRAYEQYF. The CDR3 nucleotides read TGTGCCAGCAGTTTATGGGGGGGGGACAGGGCGTACGAGCAGTACTTC. The chain combines TRBV28 with TRBJ2-7; TRBD1 matches at 9 bases. CDR1 MDHEN and CDR2 SYDVKM come from the germline V gene. The junction had 7 bases not matched to a gene; V was cut back by 0 bases and J by 4 bases. The CDR3 has 16 residues.

At least ten counts were recorded for this clonotype. The V gene is TRBV4-1, the J gene TRBJ2-2; 7 positions agree with TRBD2. Germline assignment: CDR1 MGHRA and CDR2 YSYEKL. The junction had 13 bases not matched to a gene; V was cut back by 3 bases and J by 0 bases. This CDR3 is 19 amino acids long. The CDR3 region is CASSHTTRGRASNTGELFF. DNA of the CDR3: TGCGCCAGCAGCCACACAACTAGAGGGAGGGCATCGAACACCGGGGAGCTGTTTTTT.

This clonotype was counted many times. The chain couples TRBV12-3 or TRBV12-4 to TRBJ2-7; 7 bases align to TRBD2. The V segment lost 5 bases and the J segment 7 bases; nucleotides outside the gene matches: 5. The CDR3 extends over 12 amino acids. CDR3 loop: CASSGNGGEQYF. CDR3 nucleotide sequence: TGTGCCAGCAGTGGGAACGGGGGGGAGCAGTACTTC.

This clonotype was detected ten times or more. This chain links TRBV7-2 with TRBJ2-2; D not certain. The CDR3 has 14 residues. CDR1 is SGHTA and CDR2 is FQGNSA in the germline V gene. V was clipped by 4 bases and J by 5 bases, with 11 bases between them. Here the CDR3 DNA reads TGTGCCAGCAGCTCGGCTGGGTGGACCGGGGAGCTGTTTTTT. This sequence encodes CASSSAGWTGELFF.

This rearrangement joins TRBV3-1 to TRBJ1-5, with D unresolved. The V end was cut by 2 bases, the J end by 3 bases, with 14 bases between. CDR3 length: 16 residues. The germline V gene has CDR1 LGHDT and CDR2 YNNKEL (reference sequence). Here the CDR3 reads CASSQSDNAHNQPQHF. Here the CDR3 DNA reads TGTGCCAGCAGCCAATCTGACAATGCTCACAATCAGCCCCAGCATTTT.

The chain recombines TRBV20-1 with TRBJ1-2; no firm D call. The CDR3 sequence is 15 residues long. The V end was cut by 5 bases, the J end by 2 bases, with 18 bases between. Germline-derived CDR1 and CDR2 are DFQATT and SNEGSKA (reference sequence). DNA for the CDR3: TGCAGTGCTGCACGTGCGGGAGACCGAAACTATGGCTACACCTTC. Its translation is CSAARAGDRNYGYTF.

Ten or more counts support this clonotype. The chain joins TRBV27 to TRBJ1-2; D uncertain. Germline loops: CDR1 MNHEY, CDR2 SMNVEV (reference sequence). V was cut by 5 bases and J by 7 bases, with 14 bases left in between. The CDR3 extends over 13 amino acids. The CDR3 DNA reads as TGTGCCAGCAGTCCACTGGACGCCTCTGGCTACACCTTC. This gives the protein CASSPLDASGYTF.

The chain has TRBV30 and TRBJ2-7; the D gene is possibly TRBD1 (6 bases). This CDR3 region has 12 residues. Germline V lookup: CDR1 GTSNPN, CDR2 SVGIG (reference sequence). V was pared by 1 base and J by 5 bases, with 9 bases between. The CDR3 sequence is CAWSESGDEQYF. Here the CDR3 DNA reads TGTGCCTGGAGTGAGTCAGGGGACGAGCAGTACTTC. Combining the CDR3 with reference TRBV30 and TRBJ2-7 gives the whole variable domain SQTIHQWPATLVQPVGSPLSLECTVEGTSNPNLYWYRQAAGRGLQLLFYSVGIGQISSEVPQNLSASRPQDRQFILSSKKLLLSDSGFYLCAWSESGDEQYFGPGTRLTVT.

This clonotype was found many times. This chain connects TRBV6-5 to TRBJ1-1; D is undetermined. The CDR3 spans 12 residues. V was shortened by 5 bases and J by 7 bases, with 11 bases between the two germline ends. Per the germline V gene, CDR1 is MNHEY and CDR2 is SVGAGI. Here the CDR3 reads CASSPLTDEAFF. CDR3 DNA sequence: TGTGCCAGCAGTCCCCTTACCGATGAAGCTTTCTTT.

At least ten counts were recorded for this clonotype. The J gene is TRBJ2-5, the V gene TRBV9, with D unclear. Trimming removed 4 bases from V and 0 bases from J, with 10 bases in between. Germline CDR1 and CDR2: SGDLS and YYNGEE. CDR3 length: 14 amino acids. The CDR3 sequence: CASSPRPHQETQYF. The CDR3 nucleotides are TGTGCCAGCAGCCCACGACCCCACCAAGAGACCCAGTACTTC.

This clonotype has ten or more counts. The chain joins TRBV13 to TRBJ1-1, with D hard to call. Germline values: CDR1 PRHDT, CDR2 FYEKMQ (reference sequence). This CDR3 has 13 residues. V was shortened by 2 bases and J by 11 bases, with 15 bases between the two germline ends. The CDR3 protein is CASSLRISPKAFF. CDR3 in DNA: TGTGCCAGCAGCTTACGAATAAGCCCCAAGGCTTTCTTT.

This clonotype was recorded at least ten times. The chain couples TRBV27 to TRBJ2-5, with D unclear. V lost 2 bases and J lost 4, with 5 bases in between. CDR3 size: 12 residues. Germline values: CDR1 MNHEY, CDR2 SMNVEV (reference sequence). The CDR3 protein is CASSLRPETQYF. In nucleotides, the CDR3 is TGTGCCAGCAGTTTACGGCCAGAGACCCAGTACTTC.

The V call is TRBV6-1, the J call TRBJ2-2; tentatively, D is TRBD2 (5 bases). Germline CDR1 reads MNHNS; CDR2 reads SASEGT. This CDR3 comprises 15 residues. V shed 3 bases and J shed 5 bases, with 13 bases lying between them. CDR3 nucleotide sequence: TGTGCCAGCAGTGAGTGGGGAGAAGGAACCGGGGAGCTGTTTTTT. This gives the protein CASSEWGEGTGELFF.

This clonotype was recorded many times. The chain uses TRBV9 and TRBJ1-2, with 8 bases that match TRBD1. Germline loops: CDR1 SGDLS, CDR2 YYNGEE. J was trimmed by 4 bases and V by 3 bases; bases with no gene match: 11. This CDR3 spans 16 amino acids. The DNA of the CDR3 is TGTGCCAGCAGCGACGATCGGACAGGGCCGGGCTATGGCTACACCTTC. Its protein is CASSDDRTGPGYGYTF.

This clonotype was recorded many times. The chain combines TRBV7-2 with TRBJ2-7; 10 bases align to TRBD2. The ends lost 3 bases at V and 0 bases at J; junction bases unmatched: 2. Germline V gives CDR1 SGHTA, CDR2 FQGNSA. This CDR3 spans 15 amino acids. As DNA, the CDR3 is TGTGCCAGCAGCTTGGCTAGCGGGAGCTCCTACGAGCAGTACTTC. Its translation is CASSLASGSSYEQYF.